These T cell receptor beta chains were read from a single sample in a study of cytomegalovirus exposure and HLA in healthy donors. Using immunoSEQ multiplex PCR, the repertoire was profiled, and TCRdb retains in-frame clones only, with some absent. This sample has around 270,000 clones; 75% to 90% occur once, and the top ten carry roughly 0.3%. The sequenced material came from PBMCs. These receptors came from a girl aged 2 to 9 in good health and CMV-seronegative. CDR3s include the opening cysteine and the closing phenylalanine or tryptophan. The D gene is left open where the match is weak. Some rows have no size entry. The others give once, few or many, or a class for an expanded clone.

>TRBJ1-6|TRBV15|TRBD1|NA
CATSRDRAYSPLHF
TGTGCCACCAGCCGGGACAGGGCGTATTCACCCCTCCACTTT
>TRBJ2-7|TRBV9|NA|NA
CASSVEAGKTYEQYF
TGTGCCAGCAGCGTAGAGGCAGGGAAGACCTACGAGCAGTACTTC
>TRBJ2-3|TRBV7-9|NA|NA
CASSLVDYRTDTQYF
TGTGCCAGCAGCTTAGTGGACTACCGCACAGATACGCAGTATTTT
>TRBJ1-1|TRBV10-2|NA|NA
CASSESRKRGSNTEAFF
TGCGCCAGCAGTGAGTCAAGGAAGAGAGGGTCGAACACTGAAGCTTTCTTT
>TRBJ2-4|TRBV7-9|NA|NA
CASSPPTNLTKNIQYF
TGTGCCAGCAGCCCTCCTACCAATCTAACCAAAAACATTCAGTACTTC
>TRBJ2-1|TRBV7-3|TRBD2|NA
CASSQYGTSGTSSYNEQFF
TGTGCCAGCAGCCAATACGGGACTAGCGGGACGAGCTCCTACAATGAGCAGTTCTTC
>TRBJ1-2|TRBV4-1|TRBD1|NA
CASSLRDRDLYGYTF
TGCGCCAGCAGCCTCCGGGACAGGGACCTCTATGGCTACACCTTC
>TRBJ2-1|TRBV27|TRBD1|NA
CASRQDRSSYNEQFF
TGTGCCAGCCGACAGGACAGGAGCTCCTACAATGAGCAGTTCTTC
>TRBJ2-7|TRBV5-1|NA|NA
CASSLDLEQYF
TGCGCCAGCAGCTTGGACTTGGAGCAGTACTTC
>TRBJ2-7|TRBV7-9|TRBD2|NA
CASSLGRGRASYEQYF
TGTGCCAGCAGCTTAGGACGCGGGAGGGCCTCGTACGAGCAGTACTTC
>TRBJ2-7|TRBV7-9|NA|NA
CASSSGDPYEQYF
TGTGCCAGCAGCTCGGGGGACCCCTACGAGCAGTACTTC
>TRBJ1-2|TRBV6-5|NA|few
CASNGGTLANYGYTF
TGTGCCAGCAACGGGGGGACTTTAGCTAACTATGGCTACACCTTC
>TRBJ1-2|TRBV11-1|TRBD1|NA
CASSLWTGDGYTF
TGTGCCAGCAGCTTATGGACAGGGGATGGCTACACCTTC
>TRBJ1-4|TRBV18|NA|NA
CASSPAEGRDEKLFF
TGTGCCAGCTCACCAGCCGAGGGGAGGGATGAAAAACTGTTTTTT
>TRBJ1-6|TRBV6-5|TRBD1|few
CASRRQGLGSPLHF
TGTGCCAGCAGGCGACAGGGGTTGGGGTCACCCCTCCACTTT
>TRBJ2-2|TRBV11-2|NA|NA
CASSLDRSVRTTGELFF
TGTGCCAGCAGCTTAGATCGAAGCGTCCGTACAACCGGGGAGCTGTTTTTT
>TRBJ1-6|TRBV7-9|TRBD1|NA
CASSLWDSSSPLHF
TGTGCCAGCAGCCTTTGGGACAGCTCTTCACCCCTCCACTTT
>TRBJ2-1|TRBV2|NA|few
CASRGQHQFF
TGTGCCAGCAGGGGGCAACACCAGTTCTTC
>TRBJ1-5|TRBV13|NA|few
CASSLAQGDSSNQPQHF
TGTGCCAGCAGCTTAGCACAAGGGGATTCTAGCAATCAGCCCCAGCATTTT
>TRBJ2-2|TRBV5-1|NA|NA
CASSPRLGDTGELFF
TGCGCCAGCAGCCCCCGGTTAGGGGACACCGGGGAGCTGTTTTTT
>TRBJ2-2|TRBV7-9|NA|NA
CASSLGRAGELFF
TGTGCCAGCAGCTTAGGGCGGGCCGGGGAGCTGTTTTTT
>TRBJ1-2|TRBV5-1|TRBD1|NA
CASRAGTEYGYTF
TGCGCCAGCAGGGCCGGGACAGAGTATGGCTACACCTTC
>TRBJ1-2|TRBV5-6|TRBD1|once
CASSLWDRGNYGYTF
TGTGCCAGCAGCTTGTGGGACAGGGGTAACTATGGCTACACCTTC
>TRBJ2-7|TRBV11-3|TRBD1|NA
CASSPGQGNYEQYF
TGTGCCAGCAGCCCGGGACAGGGGAACTACGAGCAGTACTTC
>TRBJ2-1|TRBV9|NA|NA
CASSVVQRADEQFF
TGTGCCAGCAGCGTAGTCCAGCGGGCGGATGAGCAGTTCTTC
>TRBJ2-5|TRBV28|NA|NA
CASSLEDLRETQYF
TGTGCCAGCAGTTTAGAGGATTTGCGAGAGACCCAGTACTTC
>TRBJ1-2|TRBV29-1|NA|NA
CSASLRGGYTF
TGCAGCGCCTCTCTCAGGGGTGGCTACACCTTC
>TRBJ2-7|TRBV5-1|TRBD2|NA
CASSLRVAGGPGEQYF
TGCGCCAGCAGCTTGAGAGTGGCGGGAGGGCCGGGAGAGCAGTACTTC
>TRBJ2-7|TRBV10-1|TRBD2|NA
CASSPTRPGLAGVDEQYF
TGCGCCAGCAGCCCTACCCGTCCGGGACTAGCGGGAGTGGACGAGCAGTACTTC